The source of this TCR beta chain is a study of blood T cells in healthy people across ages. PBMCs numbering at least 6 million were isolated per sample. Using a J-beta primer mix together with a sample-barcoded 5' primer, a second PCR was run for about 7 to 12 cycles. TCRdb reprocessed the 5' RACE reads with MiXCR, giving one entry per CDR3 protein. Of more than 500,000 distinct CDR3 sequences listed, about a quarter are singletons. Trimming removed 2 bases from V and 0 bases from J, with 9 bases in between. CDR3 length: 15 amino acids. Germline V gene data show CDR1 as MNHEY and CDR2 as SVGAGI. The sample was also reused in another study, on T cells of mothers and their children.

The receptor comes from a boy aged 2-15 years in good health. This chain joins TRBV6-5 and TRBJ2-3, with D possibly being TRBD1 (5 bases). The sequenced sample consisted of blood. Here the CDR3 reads CASSYKWGSTDTQYF. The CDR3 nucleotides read TGTGCCAGCAGTTACAAGTGGGGCAGCACAGATACGCAGTATTTT.